This TCR beta chain was found in a study of blood T cell repertoires in COVID-19. Study-level background: From T cells, B-cell-depleted T cells, or PBMCs came the material, which was cDNA or gDNA.

Trimming took 7 bases from V and 5 from J; bases not matched to a gene: 4. Per germline, CDR1 KGHDR and CDR2 SFDVKD. The CDR3 is 14 residues long. TCRdb's table, derived via immunoSEQ multiplex PCR, lists solely in-frame clones and lacks some. The data hold 30,000 to 40,000 clones, with 70% to 90% observed a single time. Sequencing was performed on peripheral blood. This clonotype was sampled from a human donor in a cohort sampled during active COVID-19. The chain uses TRBV24-1 and TRBJ2-2; TRBD1 aligns across 9 bases. The CDR3 here is CATRTGQGTGELFF. CDR3 coding DNA: TGTGCCACCAGGACAGGACAGGGGACCGGGGAGCTGTTTTTT.